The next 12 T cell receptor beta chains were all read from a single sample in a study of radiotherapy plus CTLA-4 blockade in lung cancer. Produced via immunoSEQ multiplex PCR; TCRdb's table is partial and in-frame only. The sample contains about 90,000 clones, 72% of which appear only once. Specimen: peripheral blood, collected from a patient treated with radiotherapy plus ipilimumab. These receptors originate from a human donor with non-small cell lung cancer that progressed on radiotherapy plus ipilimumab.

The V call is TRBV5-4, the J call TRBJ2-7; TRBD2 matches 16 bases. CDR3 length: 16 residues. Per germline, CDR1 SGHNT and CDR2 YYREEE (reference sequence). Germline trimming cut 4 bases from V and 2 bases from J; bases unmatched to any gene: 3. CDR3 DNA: TGTGCCAGCAGCGTTGGGACTAGCGGGGGGGCCTACGAGCAGTACTTC. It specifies CASSVGTSGGAYEQYF.

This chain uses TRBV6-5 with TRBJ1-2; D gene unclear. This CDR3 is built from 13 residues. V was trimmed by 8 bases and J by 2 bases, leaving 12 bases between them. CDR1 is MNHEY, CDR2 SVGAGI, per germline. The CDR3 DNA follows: TGTGCCAGCCGGCTGGGCGCCAACTATGGCTACACCTTC. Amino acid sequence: CASRLGANYGYTF.

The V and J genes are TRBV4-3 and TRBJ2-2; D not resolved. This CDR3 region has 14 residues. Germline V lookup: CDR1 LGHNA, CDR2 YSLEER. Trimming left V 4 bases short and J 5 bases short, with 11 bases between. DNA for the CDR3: TGCGCCAGCAGCCGCGACACGGATACCGGGGAGCTGTTTTTT. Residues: CASSRDTDTGELFF.

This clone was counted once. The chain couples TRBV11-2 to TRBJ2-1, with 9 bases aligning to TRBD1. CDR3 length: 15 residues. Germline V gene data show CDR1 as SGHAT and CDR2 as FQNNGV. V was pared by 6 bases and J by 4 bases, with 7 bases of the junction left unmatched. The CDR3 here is CASSGGQGQYNEQFF. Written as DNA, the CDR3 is TGTGCCAGCAGTGGGGGACAGGGACAGTACAATGAGCAGTTCTTC.

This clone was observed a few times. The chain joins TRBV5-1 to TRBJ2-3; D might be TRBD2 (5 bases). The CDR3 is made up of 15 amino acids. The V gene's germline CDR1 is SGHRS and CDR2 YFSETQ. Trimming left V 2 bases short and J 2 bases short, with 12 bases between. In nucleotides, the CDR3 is TGCGCCAGCAGCTTCAATGGCCGGGACACAGATACGCAGTATTTT. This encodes CASSFNGRDTDTQYF.

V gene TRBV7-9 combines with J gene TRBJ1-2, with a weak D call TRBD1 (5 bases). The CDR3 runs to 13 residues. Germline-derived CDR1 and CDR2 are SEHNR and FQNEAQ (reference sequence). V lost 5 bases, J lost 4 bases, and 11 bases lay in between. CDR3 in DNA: TGTGCCAGCAGCCGAGGACAAGGCTATGGCTACACCTTC. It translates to CASSRGQGYGYTF.

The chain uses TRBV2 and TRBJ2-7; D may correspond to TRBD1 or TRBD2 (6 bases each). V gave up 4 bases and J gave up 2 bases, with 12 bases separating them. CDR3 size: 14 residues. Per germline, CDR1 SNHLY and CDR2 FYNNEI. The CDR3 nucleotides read TGTGCCAGCAGTGTCGGGGGCGACGCCTACGAGCAGTACTTC. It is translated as CASSVGGDAYEQYF.

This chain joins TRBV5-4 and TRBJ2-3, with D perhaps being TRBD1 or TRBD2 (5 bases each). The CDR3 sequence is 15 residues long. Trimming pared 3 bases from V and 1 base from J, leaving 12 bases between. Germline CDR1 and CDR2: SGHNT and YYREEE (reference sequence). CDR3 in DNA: TGTGCCAGCAGCTCGGGACCTAAGGGCACAGATACGCAGTATTTT. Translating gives CASSSGPKGTDTQYF.

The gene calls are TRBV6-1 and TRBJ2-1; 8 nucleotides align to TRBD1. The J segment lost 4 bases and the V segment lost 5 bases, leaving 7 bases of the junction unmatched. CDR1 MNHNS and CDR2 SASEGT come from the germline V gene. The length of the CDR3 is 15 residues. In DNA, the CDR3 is TGTGCCAGCAGTTCCACAGGGGGAACGTACAATGAGCAGTTCTTC. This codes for CASSSTGGTYNEQFF.

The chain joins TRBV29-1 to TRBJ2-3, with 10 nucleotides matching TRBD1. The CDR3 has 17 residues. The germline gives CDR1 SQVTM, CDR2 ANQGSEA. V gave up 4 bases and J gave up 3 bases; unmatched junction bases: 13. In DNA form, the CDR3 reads TGCAGCGTTGTCCGTGCGGTCGGGGACAGGGGAACAGATACGCAGTATTTT. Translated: CSVVRAVGDRGTDTQYF.

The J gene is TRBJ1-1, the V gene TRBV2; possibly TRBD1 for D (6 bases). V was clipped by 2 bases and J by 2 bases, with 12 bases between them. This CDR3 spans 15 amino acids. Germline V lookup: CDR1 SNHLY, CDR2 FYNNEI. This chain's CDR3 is CASSEQGTPNTEAFF. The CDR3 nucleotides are TGTGCCAGCAGTGAACAGGGGACTCCTAACACTGAAGCTTTCTTT.

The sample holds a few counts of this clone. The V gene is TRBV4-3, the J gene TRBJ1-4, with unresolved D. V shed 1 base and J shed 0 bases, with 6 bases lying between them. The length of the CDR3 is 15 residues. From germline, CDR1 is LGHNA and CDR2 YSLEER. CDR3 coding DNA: TGCGCCAGCAGCCAAGCGAAGACAACTAATGAAAAACTGTTTTTT. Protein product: CASSQAKTTNEKLFF.